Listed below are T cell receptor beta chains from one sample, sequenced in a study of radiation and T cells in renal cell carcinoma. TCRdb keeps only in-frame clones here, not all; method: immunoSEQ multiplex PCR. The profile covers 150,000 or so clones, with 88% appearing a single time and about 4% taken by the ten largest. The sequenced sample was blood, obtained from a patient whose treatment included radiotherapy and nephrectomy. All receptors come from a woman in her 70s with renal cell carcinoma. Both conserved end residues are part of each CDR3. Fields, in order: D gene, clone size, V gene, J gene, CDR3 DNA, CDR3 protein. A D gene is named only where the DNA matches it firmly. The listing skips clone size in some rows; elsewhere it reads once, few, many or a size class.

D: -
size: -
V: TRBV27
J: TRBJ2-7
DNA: TGTGCCAGCAGAAAGGCTTCAGGGTCCTACGAGCAGTACTTC
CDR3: CASRKASGSYEQYF

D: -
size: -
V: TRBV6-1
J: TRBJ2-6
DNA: TGTGCCAGCAGTGATTGGGGGTCTGGGGCCAACGTCCTGACTTTC
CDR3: CASSDWGSGANVLTF

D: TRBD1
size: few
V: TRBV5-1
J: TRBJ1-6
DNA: TGCGCCAGCAGCTTGAGTCTAGGACAGGCTAAGGATTCACCCCTCCACTTT
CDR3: CASSLSLGQAKDSPLHF

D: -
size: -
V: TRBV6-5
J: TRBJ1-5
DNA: TGTGCCAGCAGCCGAACAGGGCCGAATCAGCCCCAGCATTTT
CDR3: CASSRTGPNQPQHF

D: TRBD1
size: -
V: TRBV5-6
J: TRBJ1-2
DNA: TGTGCCAGCAGACCCTGGACAGGGGGTTGGTATGGCTACACCTTC
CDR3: CASRPWTGGWYGYTF

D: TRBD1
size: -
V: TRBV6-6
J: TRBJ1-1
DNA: TGTGCCAGCAGGGGCGACAGGGGAGGAACTGAAGCTTTCTTT
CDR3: CASRGDRGGTEAFF

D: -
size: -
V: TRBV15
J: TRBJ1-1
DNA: TGTGCCACCAGCAGACAACGGACGGCTGAAGCTTTCTTT
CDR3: CATSRQRTAEAFF

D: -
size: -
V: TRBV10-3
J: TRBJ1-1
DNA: TGTGCCATCAGTGGGACAGCTATGAACACTGAAGCTTTCTTT
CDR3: CAISGTAMNTEAFF

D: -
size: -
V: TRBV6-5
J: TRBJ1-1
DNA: TGTGCCAGCAGTTCCGTTCACCCCCAGATCACTGAAGCTTTCTTT
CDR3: CASSSVHPQITEAFF

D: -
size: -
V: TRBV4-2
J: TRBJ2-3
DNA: TGTGCCAGCAGCCAAGGTACTCAAGGCACAGATACGCAGTATTTT
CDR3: CASSQGTQGTDTQYF

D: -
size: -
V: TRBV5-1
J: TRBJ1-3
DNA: TGCGCCAGCAGCTTGGTTGGTTTTCCCGACGGAACAGACTCTGGAAACACCATATATTTT
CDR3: CASSLVGFPDGTDSGNTIYF

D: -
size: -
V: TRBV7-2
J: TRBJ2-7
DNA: TGTGCCAGCAGCTTAGGGGCCCACCCCTCCTACGAGCAGTACTTC
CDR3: CASSLGAHPSYEQYF